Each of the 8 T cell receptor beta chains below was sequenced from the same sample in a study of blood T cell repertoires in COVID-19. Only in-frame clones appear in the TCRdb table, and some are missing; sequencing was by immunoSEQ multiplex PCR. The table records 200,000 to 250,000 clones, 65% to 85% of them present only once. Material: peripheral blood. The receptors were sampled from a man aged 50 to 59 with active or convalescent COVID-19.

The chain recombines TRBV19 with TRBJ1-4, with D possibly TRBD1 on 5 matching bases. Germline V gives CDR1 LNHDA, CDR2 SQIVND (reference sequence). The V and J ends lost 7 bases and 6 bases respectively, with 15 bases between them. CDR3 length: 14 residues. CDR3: CASNPRGSYEKLFF. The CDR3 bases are TGTGCCAGTAACCCCCGGGGGAGTTATGAAAAACTGTTTTTT.

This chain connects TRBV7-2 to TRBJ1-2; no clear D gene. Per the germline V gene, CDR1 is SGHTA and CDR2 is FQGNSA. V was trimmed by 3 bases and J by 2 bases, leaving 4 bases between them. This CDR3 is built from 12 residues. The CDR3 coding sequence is TGTGCCAGCAGCTTCGGGAACTATGGCTACACCTTC. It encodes CASSFGNYGYTF.

The CDR3 DNA reads TGTGCCAGCAGTGAAAGGGCTAGCGGTAGCACAGATACGCAGTATTTT. Encoded protein: CASSERASGSTDTQYF. The V gene is TRBV2, the J gene TRBJ2-3; 7 bases are shared with TRBD2. Germline-derived CDR1 and CDR2 are SNHLY and FYNNEI. V was pared by 2 bases and J by 0 bases, with 5 bases of the junction left unmatched. This CDR3 comprises 16 residues.

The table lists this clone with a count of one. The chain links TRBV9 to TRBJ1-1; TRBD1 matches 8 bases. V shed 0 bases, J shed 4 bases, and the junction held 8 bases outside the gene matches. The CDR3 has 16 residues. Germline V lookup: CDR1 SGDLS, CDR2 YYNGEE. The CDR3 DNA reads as TGTGCCAGCAGCGTAGGAGGGACAGGATTGATCACTGAAGCTTTCTTT. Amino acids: CASSVGGTGLITEAFF.

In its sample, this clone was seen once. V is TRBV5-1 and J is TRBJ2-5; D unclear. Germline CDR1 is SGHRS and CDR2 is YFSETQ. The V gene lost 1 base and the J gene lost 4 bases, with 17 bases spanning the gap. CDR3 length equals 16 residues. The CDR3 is CASSLQPAHSRETQYF. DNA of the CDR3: TGCGCCAGCAGCTTGCAGCCAGCGCATTCCCGAGAGACCCAGTACTTC.

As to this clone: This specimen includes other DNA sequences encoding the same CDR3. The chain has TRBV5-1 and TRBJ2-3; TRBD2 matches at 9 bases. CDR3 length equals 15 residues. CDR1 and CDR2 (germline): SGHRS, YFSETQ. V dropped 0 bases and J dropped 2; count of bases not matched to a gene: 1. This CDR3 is CASSLGGLATDTQYF. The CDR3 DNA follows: TGCGCCAGCAGCTTGGGGGGACTAGCCACAGATACGCAGTATTTT.

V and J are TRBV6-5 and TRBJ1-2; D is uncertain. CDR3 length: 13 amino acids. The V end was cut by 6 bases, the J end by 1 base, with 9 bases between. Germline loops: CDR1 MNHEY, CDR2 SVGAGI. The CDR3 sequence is CASRTAVNYGYTF. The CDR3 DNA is TGTGCCAGCAGAACCGCGGTTAACTATGGCTACACCTTC.

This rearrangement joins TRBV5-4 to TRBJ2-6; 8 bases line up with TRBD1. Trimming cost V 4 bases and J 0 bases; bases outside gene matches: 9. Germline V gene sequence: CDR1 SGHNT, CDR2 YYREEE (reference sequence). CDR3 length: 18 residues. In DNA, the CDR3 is TGTGCCAGCAGCGGCAGGGGGCTGAGAAACTCTGGGGCCAACGTCCTGACTTTC. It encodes CASSGRGLRNSGANVLTF.